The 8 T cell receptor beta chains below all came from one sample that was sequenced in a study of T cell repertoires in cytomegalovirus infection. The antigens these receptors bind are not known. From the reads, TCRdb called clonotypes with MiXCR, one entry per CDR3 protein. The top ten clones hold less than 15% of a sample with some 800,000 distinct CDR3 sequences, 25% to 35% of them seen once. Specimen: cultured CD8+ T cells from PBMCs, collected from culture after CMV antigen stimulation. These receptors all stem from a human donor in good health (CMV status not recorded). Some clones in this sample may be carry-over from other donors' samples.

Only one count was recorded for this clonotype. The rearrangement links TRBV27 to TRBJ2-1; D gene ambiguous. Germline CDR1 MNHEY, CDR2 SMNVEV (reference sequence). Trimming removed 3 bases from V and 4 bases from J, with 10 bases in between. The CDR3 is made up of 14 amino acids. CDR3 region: CASSFSTGYNEQFF. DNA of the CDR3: TGTGCCAGCAGTTTCTCTACGGGTTACAATGAGCAGTTCTTC.

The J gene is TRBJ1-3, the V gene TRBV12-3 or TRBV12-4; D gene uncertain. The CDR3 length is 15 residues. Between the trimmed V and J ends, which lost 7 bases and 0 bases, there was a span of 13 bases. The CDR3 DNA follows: TGTGCCAGCAAAATATACGAACGCTCTGGAAACACCATATATTTT. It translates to CASKIYERSGNTIYF.

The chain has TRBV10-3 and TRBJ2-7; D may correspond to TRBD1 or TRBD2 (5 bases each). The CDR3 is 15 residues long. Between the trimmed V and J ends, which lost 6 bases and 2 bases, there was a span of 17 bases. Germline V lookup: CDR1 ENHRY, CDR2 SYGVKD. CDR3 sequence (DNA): TGTGCCATCAGGACCAATACAGGCGGGCCCTACGAGCAGTACGTC. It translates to CAIRTNTGGPYEQYV.

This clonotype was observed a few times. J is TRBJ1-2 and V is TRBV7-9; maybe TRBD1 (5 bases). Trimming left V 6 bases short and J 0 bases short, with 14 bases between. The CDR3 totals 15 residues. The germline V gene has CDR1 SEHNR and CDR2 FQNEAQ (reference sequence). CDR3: CASRRGDAPNYGYTF. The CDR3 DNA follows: TGTGCCAGCAGGCGGGGGGACGCTCCTAACTATGGCTACACCTTC. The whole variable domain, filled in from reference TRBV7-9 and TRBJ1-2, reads DTGVSQNPRHKITKRGQNVTFRCDPISEHNRLYWYRQTLGQGPEFLTYFQNEAQLEKSRLLSDRFSAERPKGSFSTLEIQRTEQGDSAMYLCASRRGDAPNYGYTFGSGTRLTVV.

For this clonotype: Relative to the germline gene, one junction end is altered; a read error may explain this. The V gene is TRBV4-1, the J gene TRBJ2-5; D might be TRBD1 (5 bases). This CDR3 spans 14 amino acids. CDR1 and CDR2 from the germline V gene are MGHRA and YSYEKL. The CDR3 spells CVSSAGLGQETQYF. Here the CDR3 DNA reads TGCGTCAGCAGCGCAGGGCTAGGGCAAGAGACCCAGTACTTC.

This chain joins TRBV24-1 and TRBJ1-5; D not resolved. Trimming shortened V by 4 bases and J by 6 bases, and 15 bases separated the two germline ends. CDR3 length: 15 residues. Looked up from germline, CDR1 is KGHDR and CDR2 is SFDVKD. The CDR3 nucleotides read TGTGCCACCAGTGACCCCCACGTCCCTGGTCAGCCCCAGCATTTT. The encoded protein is CATSDPHVPGQPQHF.

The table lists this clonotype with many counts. CDR3 coding DNA: TGTGCCAGCAGTCGCGTCCGCCTAGAGGCAAACTATGGCTACACCTTC. This translates into CASSRVRLEANYGYTF. The chain is built from TRBV12-3 or TRBV12-4 and TRBJ1-2; no firm D call. The CDR3 consists of 16 residues. V was cut by 5 bases and J by 2 bases, with 18 bases left in between.

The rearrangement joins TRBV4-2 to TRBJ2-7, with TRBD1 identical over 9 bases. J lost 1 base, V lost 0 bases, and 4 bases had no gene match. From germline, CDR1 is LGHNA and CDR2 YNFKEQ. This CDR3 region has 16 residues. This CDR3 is CASSQEPTGGSYEQYF. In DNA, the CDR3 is TGTGCCAGCAGCCAAGAGCCGACAGGGGGTTCCTACGAGCAGTACTTC.